One sample yielded the 14 T cell receptor beta chains listed below, sequenced in a study of shared clonotypes between healthy human individuals (dated by TCRdb to the early 2020s). CD8 naive samples were CD45RO-negative cells positively selected for CCR7, giving a CD45RA+CCR7+ population that excluded TemRA cells. Receptor libraries were prepared by the immunoSEQ multiplex PCR assay. Not all clones reach the TCRdb copy of this immuneACCESS table, which keeps in-frame sequences only. Checked studies attribute under half of the gap to unresolved V genes and leave the rest unexplained. This sample holds 760,000 or so clones; 96% were observed only once. Roughly 0.23% of the sample is taken by the ten largest. The specimen was naive CD8+ T cells sorted from blood. The sample's cell subset or site label, decoded: CD45RA+CCR7+. The receptors shown here come from a man younger than 40 in good health.

The V call is TRBV7-8, the J call TRBJ2-7, with unresolved D. Deletions cut 1 base from V and 0 bases from J, with 19 bases between. The V gene's germline CDR1 is SGHVS and CDR2 FQNEAQ. There are 18 residues in the CDR3. Here the CDR3 reads CASSLGLDLSVGSYEQYF. CDR3 DNA: TGTGCCAGCAGCTTAGGCCTCGATTTATCAGTGGGCTCCTACGAGCAGTACTTC.

The V gene is TRBV19, the J gene TRBJ2-3, with D possibly TRBD1 on 5 matching bases. Per germline, CDR1 LNHDA and CDR2 SQIVND (reference sequence). With 5 bases removed from V and 0 bases from J, the gap between germline ends came to 12 bases. The CDR3 is made up of 15 amino acids. The CDR3 here is CASSPEGASTDTQYF. Written as DNA, the CDR3 is TGTGCCAGTAGTCCAGAAGGGGCTAGCACAGATACGCAGTATTTT.

The V call is TRBV6-1, the J call TRBJ2-1; D is uncertain. Trimming pared 6 bases from V and 6 bases from J, leaving 12 bases between. Germline loops: CDR1 MNHNS, CDR2 SASEGT. The CDR3 spans 13 residues. This CDR3 reads CASSDLGSNEQFF. For the CDR3, the DNA is TGTGCCAGCAGCGACCTGGGGTCCAATGAGCAGTTCTTC.

The chain links TRBV9 to TRBJ1-2; 7 nucleotides line up with TRBD1. CDR3 length: 13 amino acids. Germline lookup yields CDR1 SGDLS and CDR2 YYNGEE. V gave up 3 bases and J gave up 5 bases; unmatched junction bases: 4. CDR3 residues: CASSGGQRYGYTF. As DNA, the CDR3 is TGTGCCAGCAGCGGGGGACAGCGATATGGCTACACCTTC.

This chain links TRBV9 with TRBJ2-5; D possibly matches TRBD1 or TRBD2 (5 bases each). The CDR3 totals 16 residues. The V end was cut by 3 bases, the J end by 3 bases, with 18 bases between. Germline assignment: CDR1 SGDLS and CDR2 YYNGEE. The CDR3 bases are TGTGCCAGCAGCGGTGTTAATGGGGACGGGGAAGAGACCCAGTACTTC. Encoded protein: CASSGVNGDGEETQYF.

The rearrangement uses TRBV5-6 and TRBJ2-7, with D unresolved. V lost 0 bases and J 3 bases, leaving 10 bases between the germline ends. The germline gives CDR1 SGHDT, CDR2 YYEEEE. This CDR3 region has 14 residues. This chain's CDR3 is CASSLEGHLYEQYF. The CDR3, as DNA: TGTGCCAGCAGCTTGGAGGGCCATCTCTACGAGCAGTACTTC.

This chain links TRBV4-1 with TRBJ2-1, with TRBD1 as a possible D gene (7 bases). The CDR3 sequence is 13 residues long. Trimming removed 3 bases at V and 15 bases at J, with 18 bases between. The germline CDR1 and CDR2 sequences are MGHRA and YSYEKL. In nucleotides, the CDR3 is TGCGCCAGCAGCCACCCCAGGGGGGACTCCTTGTTCTTC. It translates to CASSHPRGDSLFF.

As regards this clone: Other nucleotide sequences in the sample specify the same CDR3. The chain uses TRBV9 and TRBJ2-7, with 11 bases that match TRBD1. Germline-derived CDR1 and CDR2 are SGDLS and YYNGEE. The CDR3 length is 14 residues. V shed 4 bases and J 2 bases; nucleotides not matched to a gene: 2. DNA for the CDR3: TGTGCCAGCAGCTCGGGACAGGGGGCCTACGAGCAGTACTTC. Encoded protein: CASSSGQGAYEQYF.

The chain recombines TRBV27 with TRBJ2-6; either TRBD1 or TRBD2 may fit D (5 bases each). The germline CDR1 and CDR2 sequences are MNHEY and SMNVEV (reference sequence). This CDR3 is built from 15 residues. Trimming pared 7 bases from V and 0 bases from J, leaving 10 bases between. CDR3 in DNA: TGTGCCAGCACCTGGGGGAGCTCTGGGGCCAACGTCCTGACTTTC. This encodes CASTWGSSGANVLTF.

CDR3 sequence (DNA): TGTGCCTCGAGCGGGGGGACCTACGAGCAGTACTTC. Translated: CASSGGTYEQYF. The chain combines TRBV14 with TRBJ2-7; 9 positions agree with TRBD2. This CDR3 region has 12 residues. Unmatched junction bases numbered 4, after V lost 11 bases and J lost 2 bases. CDR1 is SGHDN, CDR2 FVKESK, per germline.

This sequence joins TRBV5-1 and TRBJ2-3; 9 bases match TRBD2. The V gene's germline CDR1 is SGHRS and CDR2 YFSETQ. This CDR3 has 16 residues. J was trimmed by 4 bases and V by 7 bases; bases with no gene match: 13. The CDR3 DNA follows: TGCGCCAGCTCTTCCTGGGGTAGCGGGAGTTCAGATACGCAGTATTTT. This gives the protein CASSSWGSGSSDTQYF. Full variable domain (rest looked up from reference TRBV5-1 and TRBJ2-3): KAGVTQTPRYLIKTRGQQVTLSCSPISGHRSVSWYQQTPGQGLQFLFEYFSETQRNKGNFPGRFSGRQFSNSRSEMNVSTLELGDSALYLCASSSWGSGSSDTQYFGPGTRLTVL.

The rearrangement joins TRBV7-7 to TRBJ2-2, with 7 bases fitting TRBD2. Trimming cost V 5 bases and J 5 bases; bases outside gene matches: 17. Germline CDR1 SSHAT, CDR2 FNYEAQ (reference sequence). The CDR3 is 18 amino acids. The CDR3 region has the DNA TGTGCCAGCAGCCCAGCGGTATATGGCGGGAGAGGAACCGGGGAGCTGTTTTTT. It specifies CASSPAVYGGRGTGELFF. Based on the CDR3 plus reference TRBV7-7 and TRBJ2-2, the full variable domain is GAGVSQSPRYKVTKRGQDVTLRCDPISSHATLYWYQQALGQGPEFLTYFNYEAQPDKSGLPSDRFSAERPEGSISTLTIQRTEQRDSAMYRCASSPAVYGGRGTGELFFGEGSRLTVL.

The chain links TRBV2 to TRBJ1-1, with D perhaps matching TRBD1 (5 bases). Germline CDR1 is SNHLY and CDR2 is FYNNEI. The CDR3 is 15 residues long. V lost 5 bases and J 1 base, leaving 14 bases between the germline ends. In nucleotides, the CDR3 is TGTGCCAGCAGTCCCGGCACAGGCAGGAACACTGAAGCTTTCTTT. It translates to CASSPGTGRNTEAFF.

The chain carries TRBV29-1 and TRBJ2-5, with 9 bases that match TRBD1. Germline V gene lookup returns CDR1 SQVTM and CDR2 ANQGSEA. V lost 7 bases and J lost 3; bases outside the gene matches: 3. The CDR3 consists of 12 residues. The CDR3, as DNA: TGCAGCGCTCGGACAGGGGAAGAGACCCAGTACTTC. Protein: CSARTGEETQYF.